This paragraph covers one TCR beta chain sequence. Its specificity is not known. The data derive from a study of CD8 T cells in ankylosing spondylitis. TCRdb passed the 5' RACE reads through MiXCR, listing each CDR3 protein once. The sample holds 300,000 to 350,000 distinct CDR3 sequences, roughly 14% seen once. Points from the study as a whole: Previously reported in reactive arthritis synovial fluid and blood were some of the motif variants. The study looked at matched synovial fluid samples from ankylosing spondylitis patients. Disease-linked clones were reported to be significantly enriched there. Ankylosing spondylitis blood seemed to carry a telltale TCR beta motif made of roughly eight highly homologous variants. Disease-linked clones had a CD8+ phenotype and relatively low frequency in peripheral blood.

V lost 0 bases to trimming and J lost 4 bases, with 13 bases between them. Germline loops: CDR1 GTSNPN, CDR2 SVGIG (reference sequence). This CDR3 comprises 15 residues. The clonotype comes from a male donor with ankylosing spondylitis or in good health (not recorded which). Sequenced: blood, either unsorted or a sorted T cell fraction (not recorded which). V and J are TRBV30 and TRBJ2-1, with a possible D match to TRBD2 (5 bases). Written as DNA, the CDR3 is TGTGCCTGGAGTGTCGGAGGTCCAAGGTACAATGAGCAGTTCTTC. This translates into CAWSVGGPRYNEQFF. The full variable domain, its missing parts supplied by reference TRBV30 and TRBJ2-1, is SQTIHQWPATLVQPVGSPLSLECTVEGTSNPNLYWYRQAAGRGLQLLFYSVGIGQISSEVPQNLSASRPQDRQFILSSKKLLLSDSGFYLCAWSVGGPRYNEQFFGPGTRLTVL.